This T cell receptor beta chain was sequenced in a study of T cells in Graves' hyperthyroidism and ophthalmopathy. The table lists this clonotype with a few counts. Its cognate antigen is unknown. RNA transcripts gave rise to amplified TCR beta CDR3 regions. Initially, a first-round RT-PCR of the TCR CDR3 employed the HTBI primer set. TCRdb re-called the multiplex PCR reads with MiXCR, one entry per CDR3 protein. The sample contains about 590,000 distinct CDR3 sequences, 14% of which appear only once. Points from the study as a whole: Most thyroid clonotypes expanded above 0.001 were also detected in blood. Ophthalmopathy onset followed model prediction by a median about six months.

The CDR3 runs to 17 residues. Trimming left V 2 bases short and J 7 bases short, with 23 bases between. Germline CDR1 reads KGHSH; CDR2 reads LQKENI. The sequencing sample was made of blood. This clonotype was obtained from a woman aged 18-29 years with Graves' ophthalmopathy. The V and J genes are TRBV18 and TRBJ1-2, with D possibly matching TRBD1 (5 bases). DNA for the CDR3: TGTGCCAGCTCACCAGGTGTTAGTGGAGGGGTCCTCACTGGCTACACCTTC. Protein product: CASSPGVSGGVLTGYTF.